This entry describes one TCR beta chain. Germline V CDR1 and CDR2: GTSNPN, SVGIG (reference sequence). J lost 4 bases, V lost 0 bases, and 5 bases had no gene match. The CDR3 is made up of 14 amino acids. Source study methods: From reference gene primer amplification, estimates of nucleated cell counts were derived. Profiling relied on immunoSEQ multiplex PCR, and the TCRdb table lists in-frame clones only, not all of them. V and J calls plus clone size are reproduced from that table; the DNA served to infer D and trimming. The table has 170,000 or so clones, approximately 80% seen once. This entry belongs to a study of blood T cell repertoires in COVID-19. Study-level background: From the United States, Italy and Spain came samples of acute and convalescent COVID-19. The cDNA or gDNA used as material had been derived from T cells, B-cell-depleted T cells, or PBMCs.

The chain combines TRBV30 with TRBJ2-7; TRBD2 aligns across 8 bases. This receptor was taken from a woman aged 55-70 years with acute or convalescent COVID-19. Sequencing used peripheral blood. The CDR3, as DNA: TGTGCCTGGAGTGTACGGGGACTAGGATACGAGCAGTACTTC. Protein sequence: CAWSVRGLGYEQYF.